These T cell receptor beta chains were read from a single sample in a study of blood T cells in healthy people across ages. MiXCR was run by TCRdb on the 5' RACE reads, yielding one entry per CDR3 protein. Here the sample spans approximately 800,000 distinct CDR3 sequences, around 25% being singletons. These same records also appear under a second study, on T cells of mothers and their children.

The sample consisted of blood. Every receptor here comes from a boy under 18 in good health. CDR3s include the opening cysteine and the closing phenylalanine or tryptophan. Each record gives: V gene, J gene, clone size, CDR3 protein. The size entry is marked missing in some rows and otherwise reads once, few, many or a size class.

v_gene: TRBV7-6
j_gene: TRBJ1-2
abundance: few
CDR3aa: CASSPLDSSHGYTF

v_gene: TRBV6-6
j_gene: NA
abundance: NA
CDR3aa: CASSYDGRGETQYF

v_gene: TRBV4-1
j_gene: TRBJ1-1
abundance: NA
CDR3aa: CASSPIPRGSEAFF

v_gene: TRBV9
j_gene: TRBJ2-1
abundance: NA
CDR3aa: CASSVPGSGSYNEQFF

v_gene: TRBV4-3
j_gene: TRBJ2-3
abundance: NA
CDR3aa: CASSPIHRGSGGMDTQYF

v_gene: TRBV6-1
j_gene: TRBJ2-7
abundance: NA
CDR3aa: CASSERRGHEQYF

v_gene: TRBV6-4
j_gene: TRBJ2-3
abundance: few
CDR3aa: CASSDGTGADTQYF

v_gene: TRBV12-3/TRBV12-4
j_gene: TRBJ1-2
abundance: few
CDR3aa: CASNLNYGYTF

v_gene: TRBV2
j_gene: TRBJ2-7
abundance: NA
CDR3aa: CASSEAGTSGSNEQYF

v_gene: TRBV20-1
j_gene: NA
abundance: NA
CDR3aa: CSARDRTSGPKNEQFF

v_gene: TRBV7-2
j_gene: TRBJ2-5
abundance: NA
CDR3aa: CASSSSVGRVQETQYF

v_gene: TRBV28
j_gene: TRBJ2-2
abundance: NA
CDR3aa: CASSLRRQDSGPSGSGELFF

v_gene: TRBV29-1
j_gene: TRBJ2-7
abundance: few
CDR3aa: CSVVKTGSYEQYF

v_gene: TRBV12-3/TRBV12-4
j_gene: TRBJ1-4
abundance: few
CDR3aa: CASDVLATNEKLFF

v_gene: TRBV21-1
j_gene: TRBJ2-5
abundance: few
CDR3aa: CASGRQEAVETQYF

v_gene: TRBV9
j_gene: TRBJ2-1
abundance: many
CDR3aa: CASSVVHMDNEQFF

v_gene: TRBV7-9
j_gene: NA
abundance: NA
CDR3aa: CASRRQRYYEQYF

v_gene: TRBV7-2
j_gene: NA
abundance: few
CDR3aa: CTSSFSVTQYF

v_gene: TRBV7-8
j_gene: TRBJ2-3
abundance: NA
CDR3aa: CASSLQPSGANTDTQYF

v_gene: TRBV20-1
j_gene: TRBJ1-4
abundance: NA
CDR3aa: CSAPGGDVNEKLFF

v_gene: TRBV6-5
j_gene: TRBJ1-2
abundance: many
CDR3aa: CASSYDGLYGYTF

v_gene: TRBV7-9
j_gene: TRBJ2-3
abundance: NA
CDR3aa: CASKVGTTDSQYF

v_gene: TRBV6-2/TRBV6-3
j_gene: TRBJ1-5
abundance: few
CDR3aa: CASSAGYNQPQHF

v_gene: TRBV28
j_gene: TRBJ1-4
abundance: NA
CDR3aa: CASSLDQGRRGEKLFF

v_gene: TRBV20-1
j_gene: TRBJ1-5
abundance: NA
CDR3aa: CSARDGRLSDEDQPQHF

v_gene: TRBV7-8
j_gene: NA
abundance: NA
CDR3aa: CASSLEGGNYEQYF

v_gene: TRBV19
j_gene: TRBJ2-3
abundance: NA
CDR3aa: CASSIPGRGTQYF